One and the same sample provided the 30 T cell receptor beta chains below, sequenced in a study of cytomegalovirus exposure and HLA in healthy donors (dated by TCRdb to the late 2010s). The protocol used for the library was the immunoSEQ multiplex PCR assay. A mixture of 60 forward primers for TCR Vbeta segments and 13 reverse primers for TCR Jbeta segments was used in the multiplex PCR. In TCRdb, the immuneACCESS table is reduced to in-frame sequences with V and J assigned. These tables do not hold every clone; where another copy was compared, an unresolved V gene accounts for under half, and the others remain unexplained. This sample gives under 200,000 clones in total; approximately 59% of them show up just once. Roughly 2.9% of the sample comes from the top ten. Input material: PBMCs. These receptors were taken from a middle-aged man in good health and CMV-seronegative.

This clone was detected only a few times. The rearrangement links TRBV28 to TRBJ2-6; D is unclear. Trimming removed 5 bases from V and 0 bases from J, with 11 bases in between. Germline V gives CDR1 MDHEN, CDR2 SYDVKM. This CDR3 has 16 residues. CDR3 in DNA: TGTGCCAGCAGTCCCGACACCCTCTCTGGGGCCAACGTCCTGACTTTC. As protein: CASSPDTLSGANVLTF.

CDR3 loop: CAISAVISGNTGELFF. CDR3 bases: TGTGCCATCAGTGCTGTGATTAGCGGGAACACCGGGGAGCTGTTTTTT. The rearrangement joins TRBV10-3 to TRBJ2-2, with D maybe TRBD2 (6 bases). V lost 4 bases and J lost 1, with 13 bases in between. The CDR3 is 16 amino acids. The germline V gene encodes CDR1 ENHRY and CDR2 SYGVKD.

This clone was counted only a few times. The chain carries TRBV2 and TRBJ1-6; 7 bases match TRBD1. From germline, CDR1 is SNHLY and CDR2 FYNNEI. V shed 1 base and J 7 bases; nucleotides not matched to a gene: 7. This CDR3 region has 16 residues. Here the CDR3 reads CASSEGGTAGNSPLHF. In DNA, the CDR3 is TGTGCCAGCAGTGAAGGTGGGACAGCAGGGAATTCACCCCTCCACTTT.

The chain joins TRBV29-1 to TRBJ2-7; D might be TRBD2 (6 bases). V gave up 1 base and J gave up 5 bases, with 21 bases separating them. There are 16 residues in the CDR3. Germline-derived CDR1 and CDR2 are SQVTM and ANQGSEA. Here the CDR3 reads CSVEAPPGAGVDEQYF. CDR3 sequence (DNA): TGCAGCGTTGAAGCCCCCCCGGGAGCAGGAGTGGACGAGCAGTACTTC.

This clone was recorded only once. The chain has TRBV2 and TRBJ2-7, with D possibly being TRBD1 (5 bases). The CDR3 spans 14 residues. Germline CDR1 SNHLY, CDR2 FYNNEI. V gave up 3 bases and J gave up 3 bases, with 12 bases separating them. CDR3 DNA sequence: TGTGCCAGCAGTGATCAGGGTACGGGCTACGAGCAGTACTTC. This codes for CASSDQGTGYEQYF.

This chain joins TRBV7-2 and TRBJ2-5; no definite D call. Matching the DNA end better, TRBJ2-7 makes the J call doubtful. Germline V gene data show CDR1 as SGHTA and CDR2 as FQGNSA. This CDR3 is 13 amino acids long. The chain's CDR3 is CASRLERWYEQYF. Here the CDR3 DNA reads TGTGCCAGCAGGCTGGAGAGGTGGTACGAGCAGTACTTC.

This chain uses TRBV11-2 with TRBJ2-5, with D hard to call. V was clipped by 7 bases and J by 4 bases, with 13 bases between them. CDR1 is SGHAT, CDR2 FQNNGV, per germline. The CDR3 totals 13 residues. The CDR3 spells CASTKIRGETQYF. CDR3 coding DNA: TGTGCCAGCACCAAAATCCGAGGAGAGACCCAGTACTTC. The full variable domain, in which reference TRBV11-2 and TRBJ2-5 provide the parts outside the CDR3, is EAGVAQSPRYKIIEKRQSVAFWCNPISGHATLYWYQQILGQGPKLLIQFQNNGVVDDSQLPKDRFSAERLKGVDSTLKIQPAKLEDSAVYLCASTKIRGETQYFGPGTRLLVL.

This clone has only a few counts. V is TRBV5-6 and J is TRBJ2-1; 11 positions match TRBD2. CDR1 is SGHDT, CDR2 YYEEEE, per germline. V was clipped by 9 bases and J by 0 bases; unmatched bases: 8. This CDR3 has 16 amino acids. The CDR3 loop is CATLAGGPSSYNEQFF. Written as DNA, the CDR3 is TGTGCCACTCTAGCGGGGGGCCCCAGCTCCTACAATGAGCAGTTCTTC. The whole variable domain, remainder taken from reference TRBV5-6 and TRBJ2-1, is DAGVTQSPTHLIKTRGQQVTLRCSPKSGHDTVSWYQQALGQGPQFIFQYYEEEERQRGNFPDRFSGHQFPNYSSELNVNALLLGDSALYLCATLAGGPSSYNEQFFGPGTRLTVL.

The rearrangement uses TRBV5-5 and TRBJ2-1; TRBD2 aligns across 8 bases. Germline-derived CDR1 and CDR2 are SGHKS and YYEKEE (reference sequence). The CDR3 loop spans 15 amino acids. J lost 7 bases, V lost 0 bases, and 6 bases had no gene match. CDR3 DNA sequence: TGTGCCAGCAGCTTGGCCCCGCTAGCGGGTAATGAGCAGTTCTTC. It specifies CASSLAPLAGNEQFF.

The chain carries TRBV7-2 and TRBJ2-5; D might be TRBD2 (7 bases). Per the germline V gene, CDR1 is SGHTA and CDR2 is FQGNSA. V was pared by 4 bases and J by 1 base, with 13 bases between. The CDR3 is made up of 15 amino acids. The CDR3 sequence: CASSWNGGPQETQYF. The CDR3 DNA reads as TGTGCCAGCAGCTGGAACGGGGGGCCCCAAGAGACCCAGTACTTC.

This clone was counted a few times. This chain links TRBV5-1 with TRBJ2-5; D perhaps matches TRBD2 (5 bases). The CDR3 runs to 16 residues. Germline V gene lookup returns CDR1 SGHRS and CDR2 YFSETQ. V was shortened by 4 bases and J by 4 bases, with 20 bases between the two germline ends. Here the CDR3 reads CASSRKVYSAAETQYF. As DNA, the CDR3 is TGCGCCAGCAGCCGAAAAGTTTATAGCGCAGCAGAGACCCAGTACTTC.

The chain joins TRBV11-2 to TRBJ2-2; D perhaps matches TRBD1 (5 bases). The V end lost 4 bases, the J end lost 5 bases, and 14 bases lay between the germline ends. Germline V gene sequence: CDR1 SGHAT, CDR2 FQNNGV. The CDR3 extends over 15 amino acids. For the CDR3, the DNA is TGTGCCAGCAGCTCACTCAAGGGGAAAACCGGGGAGCTGTTTTTT. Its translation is CASSSLKGKTGELFF.

The CDR3 protein is CASSSGGARQLETQYF. CDR3 bases: TGTGCCAGCAGTTCTGGGGGGGCCAGGCAGTTGGAGACCCAGTACTTC. The genes are TRBV6-6 and TRBJ2-5, with D tentatively TRBD2 (7 bases). CDR1 and CDR2 from the germline V gene are MNHNY and SVGAGI (reference sequence). CDR3 size: 16 residues. The ends were cut back, 4 bases at V and 5 bases at J, with 20 bases in the middle.

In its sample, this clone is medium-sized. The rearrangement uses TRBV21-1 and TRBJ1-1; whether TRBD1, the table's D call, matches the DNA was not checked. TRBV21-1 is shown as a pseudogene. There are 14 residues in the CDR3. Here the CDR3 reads CASSKRHRNTEAFF. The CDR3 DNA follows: TGTGCCAGCAGCAAAAGACACCGGAACACTGAAGCTTTCTTT.

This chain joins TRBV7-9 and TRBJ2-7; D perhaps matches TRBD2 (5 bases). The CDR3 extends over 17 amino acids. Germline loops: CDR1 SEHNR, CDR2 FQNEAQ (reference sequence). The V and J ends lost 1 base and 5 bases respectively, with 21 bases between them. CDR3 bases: TGTGCCAGCAGCTTAGGTTTTACGGGCAAGGACTTCCACGAGCAGTACTTC. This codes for CASSLGFTGKDFHEQYF.

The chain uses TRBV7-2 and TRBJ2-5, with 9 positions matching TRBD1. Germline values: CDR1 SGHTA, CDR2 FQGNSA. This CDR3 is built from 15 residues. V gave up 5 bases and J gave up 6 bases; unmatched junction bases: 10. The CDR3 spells CASSLSGQGIKTQYF. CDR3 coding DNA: TGTGCCAGCAGCCTGAGCGGACAGGGGATAAAGACCCAGTACTTC.

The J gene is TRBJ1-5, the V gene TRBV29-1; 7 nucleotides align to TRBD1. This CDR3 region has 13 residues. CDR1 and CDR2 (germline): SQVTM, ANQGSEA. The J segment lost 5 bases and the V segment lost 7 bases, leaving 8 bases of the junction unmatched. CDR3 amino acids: CSGAGGRDQPQHF. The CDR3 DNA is TGCAGCGGTGCAGGGGGACGGGATCAGCCCCAGCATTTT.

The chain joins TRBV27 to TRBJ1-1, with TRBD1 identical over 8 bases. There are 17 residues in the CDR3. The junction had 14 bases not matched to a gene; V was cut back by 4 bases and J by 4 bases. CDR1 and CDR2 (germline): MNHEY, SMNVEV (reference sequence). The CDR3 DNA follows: TGTGCCAGCAGTTCACGTTGGGACAGGACCGGTGGCACTGAAGCTTTCTTT. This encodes CASSSRWDRTGGTEAFF.

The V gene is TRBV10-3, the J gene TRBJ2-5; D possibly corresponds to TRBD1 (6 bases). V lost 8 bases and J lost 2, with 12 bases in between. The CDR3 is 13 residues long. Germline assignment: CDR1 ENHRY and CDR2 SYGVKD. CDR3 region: CAIRRQEQETQYF. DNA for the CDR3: TGTGCCATCCGCCGACAGGAGCAAGAGACCCAGTACTTC.

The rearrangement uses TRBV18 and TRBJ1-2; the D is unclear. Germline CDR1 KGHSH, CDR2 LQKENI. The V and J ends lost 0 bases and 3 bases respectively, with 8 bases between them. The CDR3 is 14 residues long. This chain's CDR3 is CASSPPWQDYGYTF. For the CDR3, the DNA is TGTGCCAGCTCACCACCGTGGCAGGACTATGGCTACACCTTC.

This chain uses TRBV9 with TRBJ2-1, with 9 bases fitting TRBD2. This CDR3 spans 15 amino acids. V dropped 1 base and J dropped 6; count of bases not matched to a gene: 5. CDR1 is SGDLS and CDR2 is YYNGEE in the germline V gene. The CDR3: CASSVLSGGFNEQFF. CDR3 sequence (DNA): TGTGCCAGCAGCGTACTTAGCGGGGGTTTCAATGAGCAGTTCTTC.

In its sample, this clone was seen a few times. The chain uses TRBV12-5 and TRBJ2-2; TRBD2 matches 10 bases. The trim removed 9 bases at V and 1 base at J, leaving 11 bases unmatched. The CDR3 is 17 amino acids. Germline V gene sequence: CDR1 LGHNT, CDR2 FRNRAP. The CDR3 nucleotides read TGTGCTAGCACACCAGGACTAGCGGACCGGAACACCGGGGAGCTGTTTTTT. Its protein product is CASTPGLADRNTGELFF. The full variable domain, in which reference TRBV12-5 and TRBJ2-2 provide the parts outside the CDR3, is DARVTQTPRHKVTEMGQEVTMRCQPILGHNTVFWYRQTMMQGLELLAYFRNRAPLDDSGMPKDRFSAEMPDATLATLKIQPSEPRDSAVYFCASTPGLADRNTGELFFGEGSRLTVL.

The CDR3 is CASSYGRNEKLFF. CDR3 bases: TGTGCCAGCAGTTACGGCAGGAATGAAAAACTGTTTTTT. The genes are TRBV6-6 and TRBJ1-4; D gene ambiguous. Trimming took 2 bases from V and 5 from J, leaving 6 bases between them. CDR1 is MNHNY and CDR2 is SVGAGI in the germline V gene (reference sequence). The length of the CDR3 is 13 residues.

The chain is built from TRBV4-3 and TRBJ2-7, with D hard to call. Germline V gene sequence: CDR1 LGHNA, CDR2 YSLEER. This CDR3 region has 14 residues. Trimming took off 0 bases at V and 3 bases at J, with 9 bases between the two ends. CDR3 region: CASSQDYGDYEQYF. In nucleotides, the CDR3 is TGCGCCAGCAGCCAAGATTACGGAGACTACGAGCAGTACTTC.

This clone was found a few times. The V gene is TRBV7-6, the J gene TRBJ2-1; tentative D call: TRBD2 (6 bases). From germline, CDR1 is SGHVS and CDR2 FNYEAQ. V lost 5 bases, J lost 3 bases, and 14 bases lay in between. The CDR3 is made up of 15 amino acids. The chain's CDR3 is CASSPPVGGYNEQFF. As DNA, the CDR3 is TGTGCCAGCAGCCCCCCGGTGGGGGGCTACAATGAGCAGTTCTTC.

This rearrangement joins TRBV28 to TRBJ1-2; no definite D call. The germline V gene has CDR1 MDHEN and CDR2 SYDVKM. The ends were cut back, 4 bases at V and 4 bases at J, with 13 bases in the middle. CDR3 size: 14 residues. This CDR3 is CASSSPPIAYGYTF. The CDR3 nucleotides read TGTGCCAGCAGTTCACCACCGATAGCCTATGGCTACACCTTC.

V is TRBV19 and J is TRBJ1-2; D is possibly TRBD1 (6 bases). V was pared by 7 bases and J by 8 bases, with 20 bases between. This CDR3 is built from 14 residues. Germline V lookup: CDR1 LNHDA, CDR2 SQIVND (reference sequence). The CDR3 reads CASTSPYGTRGYTF. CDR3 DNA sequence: TGTGCCAGTACTTCTCCCTACGGGACAAGAGGCTACACCTTC.

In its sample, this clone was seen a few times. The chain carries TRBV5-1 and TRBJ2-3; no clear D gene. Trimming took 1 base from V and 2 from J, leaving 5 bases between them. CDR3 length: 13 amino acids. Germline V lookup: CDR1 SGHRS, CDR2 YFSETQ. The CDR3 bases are TGCGCCAGCAGCTTGAGCTCCACAGATACGCAGTATTTT. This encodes CASSLSSTDTQYF.

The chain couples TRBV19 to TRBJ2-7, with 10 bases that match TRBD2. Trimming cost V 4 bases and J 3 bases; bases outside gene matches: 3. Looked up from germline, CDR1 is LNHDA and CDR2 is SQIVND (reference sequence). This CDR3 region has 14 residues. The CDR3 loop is CASSRTSGYYEQYF. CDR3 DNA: TGTGCCAGTAGTAGGACTAGCGGATACTACGAGCAGTACTTC.

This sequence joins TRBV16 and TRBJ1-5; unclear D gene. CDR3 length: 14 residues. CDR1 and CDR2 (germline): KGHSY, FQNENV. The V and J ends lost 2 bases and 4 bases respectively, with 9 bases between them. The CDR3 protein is CASSQGLRNQPQHF. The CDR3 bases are TGTGCCAGCAGCCAAGGGCTGAGAAATCAGCCCCAGCATTTT. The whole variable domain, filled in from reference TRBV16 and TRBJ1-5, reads GEEVAQTPKHLVRGEGQKAKLYCAPIKGHSYVFWYQQVLKNEFKFLISFQNENVFDETGMPKERFSAKCLPNSPCSLEIQATKLEDSAVYFCASSQGLRNQPQHFGDGTRLSIL.